This entry features one T cell receptor beta chain sequence. Its antigen remains unidentified. Primers for the PCR totalled 60 Vbeta and 13 Jbeta. The method was immunoSEQ multiplex PCR; TCRdb's version includes in-frame clones alone and lacks a portion of them. This repertoire shows 130,000 to 150,000 clones, about three quarters found once; its top ten account for 2.5% to 3.5%. This sample stems from a study of cytomegalovirus exposure and HLA in healthy donors. Study-level information: An early release of data contained 75 million to 90 million unique TCRs, which came from HLA-typed donors.

V was shortened by 0 bases and J by 2 bases, with 18 bases between the two germline ends. The CDR3 spans 18 residues. Germline CDR1 and CDR2: SGDLS and YYNGEE. General study findings and limits: Among TCR beta chains, those listed as cytomegalovirus-associated numbered around 160.

This rearrangement joins TRBV9 to TRBJ1-3; a weak D match, TRBD1 (5 bases). Sequences were obtained from PBMCs. This TCR derives from a man aged 40-49 years in good health and CMV-seropositive. The CDR3 sequence is CASSVDRDSLAPGNTIYF. Here the CDR3 DNA reads TGTGCCAGCAGCGTAGATCGTGACAGTTTAGCTCCTGGAAACACCATATATTTT.